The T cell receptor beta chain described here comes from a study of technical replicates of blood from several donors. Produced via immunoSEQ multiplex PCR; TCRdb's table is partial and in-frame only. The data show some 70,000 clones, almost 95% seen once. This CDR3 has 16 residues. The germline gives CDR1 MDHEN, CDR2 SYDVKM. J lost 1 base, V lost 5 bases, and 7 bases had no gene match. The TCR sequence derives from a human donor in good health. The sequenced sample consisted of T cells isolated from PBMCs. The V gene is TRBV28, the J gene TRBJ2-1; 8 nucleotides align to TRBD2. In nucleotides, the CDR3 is TGTGCCAGCAGTCCTCCGGGACTAGAGTCCTACAATGAGCAGTTCTTC. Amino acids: CASSPPGLESYNEQFF.